What follows are 26 T cell receptor beta chains derived from one specimen sequenced in a study of T-cell memory formation after mild COVID-19. One entry per CDR3 protein results from TCRdb running MiXCR on the 5' RACE reads. The repertoire includes under 550,000 distinct CDR3 sequences, 15% to 20% of them detected once, and 9% to 15% sits in the top ten. Sequencing was performed on PBMCs or a T cell subset sorted from them (not recorded which). These TCRs come from an adult woman who had mild COVID-19 (a few samples of this study predate the infection). Cell type and time point are not known.

This clonotype was detected a few times. J is TRBJ2-7 and V is TRBV12-3 or TRBV12-4, with D unresolved. The CDR3 consists of 12 residues. V was pared by 3 bases and J by 2 bases, with 5 bases between. The CDR3 nucleotides read TGTGCCAGCAGTTTTCTGGCCTACGAGCAGTACTTC. The encoded protein is CASSFLAYEQYF.

This clonotype was picked up a small number of times. The V call is TRBV24-1, the J call TRBJ2-1; the match to TRBD1 covers 10 bases. CDR1 is KGHDR and CDR2 is SFDVKD in the germline V gene. CDR3 length: 18 amino acids. The V and J ends lost 12 bases and 1 base, in that order; junction bases with no gene match: 17. CDR3 DNA: TGTGCCTCCTCTCCCGGGACAGGGGTCCGTGTTTCCTACAATGAGCAGTTCTTC. Translation: CASSPGTGVRVSYNEQFF.

V and J are TRBV7-9 and TRBJ2-3, with 11 bases matching TRBD2. The germline V gene has CDR1 SEHNR and CDR2 FQNEAQ (reference sequence). The junction had 7 bases not matched to a gene; V was cut back by 5 bases and J by 6 bases. CDR3 size: 15 residues. The CDR3 bases are TGTGCCAGCAGCAAGACTAGCGGGACGGGGGATACGCAGTATTTT. Its protein product is CASSKTSGTGDTQYF.

The chain recombines TRBV6-1 with TRBJ2-1; no clear D. Germline V lookup: CDR1 MNHNS, CDR2 SASEGT. The length of the CDR3 is 12 residues. V shed 2 bases and J shed 10 bases, with 9 bases lying between them. The DNA of the CDR3 is TGTGCCAGCAGTGAACCCGCTAGGGAGCAGTTCTTC. Its protein product is CASSEPAREQFF.

This clonotype has a handful of counts. The rearrangement uses TRBV10-3 and TRBJ1-5, with D unclear. This CDR3 is built from 13 residues. Trimming removed 6 bases at V and 7 bases at J, with 13 bases between. Germline V lookup: CDR1 ENHRY, CDR2 SYGVKD. Written as DNA, the CDR3 is TGTGCCATCAGCCCCTCGGCAAGACAGCCCCAGCATTTT. The encoded protein is CAISPSARQPQHF.

The chain joins TRBV29-1 to TRBJ1-2; D gene uncertain. This CDR3 region has 14 residues. Germline V gene data show CDR1 as SQVTM and CDR2 as ANQGSEA. V was trimmed by 1 base and J by 4 bases, leaving 13 bases between them. The CDR3 nucleotides read TGCAGCGTTGAAGGAGGACCCCCGGGCTATGGCTACACCTTC. It specifies CSVEGGPPGYGYTF.

V and J are TRBV6-2 or TRBV6-3 and TRBJ1-5; tentatively, D is TRBD1 (5 bases). The CDR3 is 13 amino acids. CDR1 and CDR2 from the germline V gene are MNHEY and SVGEGT. V lost 4 bases, J lost 6 bases, and 10 bases lay in between. CDR3 in DNA: TGTGCCAGCAGTTCTTGGGGCGCTCAGCCCCAGCATTTT. This gives the protein CASSSWGAQPQHF.

This clonotype was seen only a few times. This sequence joins TRBV13 and TRBJ2-3; D could derive from TRBD1 or TRBD2 (5 bases each). This CDR3 has 11 amino acids. The V gene's germline CDR1 is PRHDT and CDR2 FYEKMQ (reference sequence). CDR3 residues: CAIEVGHTQYF. The CDR3 nucleotides read TGTGCGATAGAGGTGGGACATACGCAGTATTTT.

This sequence joins TRBV4-1 and TRBJ2-1, with 7 nucleotides matching TRBD1. CDR3 size: 17 residues. Germline V gives CDR1 MGHRA, CDR2 YSYEKL. The V segment lost 4 bases and the J segment 9 bases; nucleotides outside the gene matches: 18. The CDR3 protein is CASSLGPMDSRQGEQFF. The CDR3 region has the DNA TGCGCCAGCAGCCTTGGTCCTATGGACTCGAGACAGGGTGAGCAGTTCTTC.

The chain uses TRBV20-1 and TRBJ2-7; TRBD2 aligns across 9 bases. Germline CDR1 is DFQATT and CDR2 is SNEGSKA (reference sequence). With V trimmed by 3 bases and J by 1 base, 7 bases remained unmatched. The CDR3 consists of 15 residues. CDR3 in DNA: TGCAGTGCTAGCCACCAAGCGGGGGGTTCCTACGAGCAGTACTTC. Protein sequence: CSASHQAGGSYEQYF.

The J gene is TRBJ2-3, the V gene TRBV7-2; 8 nucleotides match TRBD2. Germline V gives CDR1 SGHTA, CDR2 FQGNSA. With V trimmed by 5 bases and J by 4 bases, 8 bases remained unmatched. This CDR3 contains 15 residues. The CDR3 DNA reads TGTGCCAGCAGCCCTAGACCCGGGGGGGCAGATACGCAGTATTTT. Amino acids: CASSPRPGGADTQYF.

This clonotype has just a few counts. V gene TRBV6-1 combines with J gene TRBJ2-2; a possible D gene is TRBD2 (7 bases). V shed 6 bases and J shed 6 bases, with 11 bases lying between them. This CDR3 contains 13 residues. CDR1 is MNHNS and CDR2 is SASEGT in the germline V gene. CDR3 nucleotide sequence: TGTGCCAGCAGGAGGCGGGGGCCCGGGGAGCTGTTTTTT. It codes for CASRRRGPGELFF.

In this sample, this clonotype turned up a few times. The V call is TRBV6-5, the J call TRBJ2-7; 9 bases are shared with TRBD1. V shed 2 bases and J 1 base; nucleotides not matched to a gene: 3. The CDR3 is made up of 15 amino acids. Germline V gene data show CDR1 as MNHEY and CDR2 as SVGAGI. Here the CDR3 reads CASSYTDRGSYEQYF. The CDR3 DNA reads as TGTGCCAGCAGTTACACGGACAGGGGTTCCTACGAGCAGTACTTC.

This clonotype was observed once. This chain connects TRBV25-1 to TRBJ2-7; 7 bases are shared with TRBD1. The CDR3 consists of 13 residues. Trimming removed 6 bases from V and 5 bases from J; junction bases left unmatched: 7. The V gene's germline CDR1 is MGHDK and CDR2 SYGVNS. The CDR3 here is CASSLTGIDEQYF. In DNA, the CDR3 is TGTGCCAGCAGCCTGACAGGGATCGACGAGCAGTACTTC.

The chain recombines TRBV5-6 with TRBJ2-7, with unresolved D. Per germline, CDR1 SGHDT and CDR2 YYEEEE. The germline V and J ends were trimmed by 0 bases and 2 bases, with 18 bases remaining between them. The CDR3 has 17 residues. CDR3 amino acids: CASSLGAFVDRTYEQYF. The CDR3 DNA reads TGTGCCAGCAGCTTGGGAGCCTTCGTGGACCGTACCTACGAGCAGTACTTC.

J is TRBJ2-5 and V is TRBV6-1; 9 nucleotides match TRBD2. V lost 9 bases, J lost 5 bases, and 10 bases stayed unmatched. Germline loops: CDR1 MNHNS, CDR2 SASEGT. CDR3 size: 14 residues. The CDR3 coding sequence is TGTGCCAGTAGCGTGGCGGGAGGGCCGGAGACCCAGTACTTC. Protein sequence: CASSVAGGPETQYF.

The chain links TRBV5-1 to TRBJ2-5; D is perhaps TRBD2 (6 bases). V was clipped by 8 bases and J by 0 bases, with 14 bases between them. Germline loops: CDR1 SGHRS, CDR2 YFSETQ. The CDR3 covers 14 residues. CDR3 residues: CASGSGRYQETQYF. CDR3 coding DNA: TGCGCCAGTGGTTCAGGGAGGTACCAAGAGACCCAGTACTTC.

Here the CDR3 reads CASKGGILSNQPQHF. The CDR3 coding sequence is TGTGCCAGCAAGGGAGGCATACTTAGCAATCAGCCCCAGCATTTT. The V and J genes are TRBV2 and TRBJ1-5; D ambiguous. Trimming stripped 7 bases from V and 0 bases from J, with 13 bases between. The CDR3 extends over 15 amino acids. Germline CDR1 SNHLY, CDR2 FYNNEI.

The V and J genes are TRBV24-1 and TRBJ2-7, with TRBD1 matching 9 bases. The V gene's germline CDR1 is KGHDR and CDR2 SFDVKD. The CDR3 length is 16 residues. The ends lost 5 bases at V and 3 bases at J; junction bases unmatched: 10. This CDR3 reads CATSAPPGQGIYEQYF. CDR3 in DNA: TGTGCCACCAGTGCCCCCCCGGGACAGGGAATCTACGAGCAGTACTTC.

This rearrangement joins TRBV9 to TRBJ2-3; no firm D call. Trimming pared 3 bases from V and 1 base from J, leaving 6 bases between. CDR1 is SGDLS and CDR2 is YYNGEE in the germline V gene. The CDR3 loop spans 13 amino acids. The DNA of the CDR3 is TGTGCCAGCAGCGCGTGGGGCACAGATACGCAGTATTTT. This sequence encodes CASSAWGTDTQYF.

The rearrangement links TRBV6-1 to TRBJ2-5; D unresolved. Germline V gene sequence: CDR1 MNHNS, CDR2 SASEGT. The V gene lost 2 bases and the J gene lost 5 bases, with 12 bases spanning the gap. The CDR3 length is 14 residues. CDR3 sequence (DNA): TGTGCCAGCAGTGAACGTCGCCATACGGAGACCCAGTACTTC. Protein: CASSERRHTETQYF.

J is TRBJ2-5 and V is TRBV4-1; TRBD2 agrees at 11 bases. V gave up 3 bases and J gave up 0 bases; unmatched junction bases: 6. The CDR3 spans 17 residues. CDR1 and CDR2 from the germline V gene are MGHRA and YSYEKL. The CDR3, as DNA: TGCGCCAGCAGCCATGTCATAGCGGGGGGGAACCAAGAGACCCAGTACTTC. Its protein product is CASSHVIAGGNQETQYF.

This clonotype showed up just a few times. The chain is built from TRBV6-2 or TRBV6-3 and TRBJ1-5; 9 positions agree with TRBD1. From germline, CDR1 is MNHEY and CDR2 SVGEGT. This CDR3 contains 15 residues. Trimming at V came to 4 bases and at J to 7 bases, leaving 8 bases not matched to a gene. CDR3 DNA: TGTGCCAGCAGTTCAGCACAGGGGGCACGGCAGCCCCAGCATTTT. This codes for CASSSAQGARQPQHF.

This clonotype was seen a handful of times. The chain recombines TRBV7-7 with TRBJ2-5; 12 nucleotides match TRBD2. V shed 5 bases, J shed 4 bases, and the junction held 11 bases outside the gene matches. Germline values: CDR1 SSHAT, CDR2 FNYEAQ (reference sequence). The CDR3 extends over 17 amino acids. This chain's CDR3 is CASSQLPSGGAGETQYF. The CDR3 DNA reads as TGTGCCAGCAGCCAACTGCCTAGCGGGGGGGCCGGAGAGACCCAGTACTTC.

A few counts support this clonotype. This chain connects TRBV4-2 to TRBJ1-1; D gene unclear. The V and J ends lost 0 bases and 8 bases respectively, with 16 bases between them. The germline CDR1 and CDR2 sequences are LGHNA and YNFKEQ. The CDR3 has 15 amino acids. The CDR3: CASSQDTSGQWEAFF. Written as DNA, the CDR3 is TGTGCCAGCAGCCAAGATACATCTGGTCAGTGGGAAGCTTTCTTT.

There are a few counts of this clonotype. The chain couples TRBV11-2 to TRBJ2-7, with 8 bases lining up with TRBD1. The CDR3 runs to 13 residues. V lost 8 bases and J lost 3; bases outside the gene matches: 6. Germline CDR1 is SGHAT and CDR2 is FQNNGV. The CDR3 reads CASEDRASYEQYF. The CDR3 DNA is TGTGCCAGCGAGGACAGGGCAAGCTACGAGCAGTACTTC.